The T cell receptor (beta chain) described here comes from a study of T cell repertoires in cytomegalovirus infection. Germline assignment: CDR1 MNHNY and CDR2 SVGAGI (reference sequence). This CDR3 contains 17 residues. The germline V and J ends were trimmed by 2 bases and 2 bases, with 18 bases remaining between them. Many counts were recorded for this clonotype. What it binds is unknown. TCRdb independently ran MiXCR on the reads; one entry per CDR3 protein. Of roughly 350,000 distinct CDR3 sequences in the sample, just under 35% were seen once. The clonotype was recovered from a human donor in good health (CMV status not recorded). Some clones in this sample may be carry-over from other donors' samples. The specimen was cultured PBMCs, collected from culture after CMV antigen stimulation. The J gene is TRBJ1-1, the V gene TRBV6-6; D might be TRBD1 (6 bases). DNA of the CDR3: TGTGCCAGCAGTTACCCTTTCCTCGGACAGTCCAACACTGAAGCTTTCTTT. Protein sequence: CASSYPFLGQSNTEAFF.